The following is a TCR beta chain sequence with its context. V shed 1 base and J 4 bases; nucleotides not matched to a gene: 2. This CDR3 has 16 amino acids. Per germline, CDR1 SGHTA and CDR2 FQGTGA. This record belongs to a study of tumor T cells in aggressive B-cell lymphoma. Data came from immunoSEQ multiplex PCR; TCRdb stores just in-frame clones and leaves some out. In the table there are roughly 5,300 clones, over 75% of which are singletons. The clonotype originates from an adult with diffuse large B cell lymphoma. Input material: tumor tissue. The rearrangement uses TRBV7-3 and TRBJ2-2; 11 nucleotides line up with TRBD2. The CDR3 DNA reads TGTGCCAGCAGCTTAAGCGGACTAGCGGGCACCGGGGAGCTGTTTTTT. Protein product: CASSLSGLAGTGELFF.